Each of the 2 T cell receptor beta chains below was sequenced from the same sample in a study of Tregs in tolerant kidney transplant recipients. Sequenced by immunoSEQ multiplex PCR; TCRdb stores in-frame clones only, minus some. The sample consists of approximately 260,000 clones, 80% to 85% of them appearing once. The sequenced material came from CD4+ T cells from blood. The receptors come from a human donor in good health.

J is TRBJ2-7 and V is TRBV5-1, with 8 bases matching TRBD1. Trimming removed 4 bases from V and 0 bases from J; junction bases left unmatched: 9. CDR1 SGHRS and CDR2 YFSETQ come from the germline V gene. The CDR3 runs to 16 residues. In DNA, the CDR3 is TGCGCCAGCAGCAGGGATCGACAGGGGAGCTCCTACGAGCAGTACTTC. The encoded protein is CASSRDRQGSSYEQYF.

V is TRBV5-1 and J is TRBJ1-2, with 9 bases aligning to TRBD1. There are 14 residues in the CDR3. Germline CDR1 SGHRS, CDR2 YFSETQ. V shed 4 bases and J 4 bases; nucleotides not matched to a gene: 5. CDR3 bases: TGCGCCAGCAGCCTGACAGGGGGATCCTATGGCTACACCTTC. Its protein is CASSLTGGSYGYTF.